This T cell receptor (beta chain) was observed in a study of cytomegalovirus exposure and HLA in healthy donors (dated by TCRdb to 2015 to 2018). Context from the whole study: According to a later analysis, one platform produced both the roughly 130 validation repertoires and the approximately 660 repertoires of the first cohort. The study aimed to test whether cataloging public T cell receptors could reveal signatures of past pathogen exposure. In addition to the first cohort of roughly 700 subjects, a separate validation cohort of 120 different subjects was used. The study combined high-throughput TCR immunosequencing, statistical association of individual TCRs with disease status, and machine learning to predict cytomegalovirus infection status.

The donors were included in the validation cohort of over a hundred subjects, a group kept apart from the roughly 700-subject first cohort. General conclusions and limits of the study: Subsequent analysis determined that TCRs grouped into clusters in the first cohort also showed a tendency toward co-occurrence across the 120 validation repertoires, and 94% of cluster scores exceeded 0. In both the original and validation cohorts, the classifier was reported to diagnose cytomegalovirus status with high specificity and sensitivity. A later analysis had no HLA typing for the validation cohort, so co-occurrence there was scored across all 110 or so repertoires. Across donors, most TCR sequences were observed very rarely, whereas some public TCRs were present in many individuals. The authors suggested that the approach could potentially be generalized to other disease states and immunological phenotypes. In the study, around 150 TCR beta chains were listed as associated with cytomegalovirus. A few of the identified cytomegalovirus-associated TCR beta chains were confirmed in vitro to be specific for cytomegalovirus antigens.

Libraries were built with the immunoSEQ multiplex PCR assay. The authors' analysis ran thus. A statistical classification framework was developed to diagnose cytomegalovirus status using the catalog of TCR beta chain sequences. TCRdb holds this immuneACCESS table with in-frame rearrangements only. Some clones are missing; in checked studies, unresolved V genes explain under half, and the rest has no known cause. That table furnishes V, J and clone size, whereas the DNA furnished D and trimming. In this sample the table shows roughly 98,000 clones, approximately 84% of which occur a single time. Clones ranked in the top ten supply over 6% of the sample. With respect to this clone: Its antigen remains unidentified. No clone much larger than this one lies a single base away; base qualities are absent.

In the germline V gene, CDR1 corresponds to SGDLS and CDR2 to YYNGEE. V is cut by 0 bases and J by 3 bases, and the space between the germline ends is 12 bases. Spanning cysteine to phenylalanine, the CDR3 consists of 15 amino acids. CDR3 DNA is the only sequence kept; it has 45 bases, read in frame from the first base. This chain is built from TRBV9 and TRBJ1-1; TRBD1 is perhaps the D gene, given 6 matching bases. The receptor's source is a man younger than 30 in good health and CMV-seropositive. The material sequenced was PBMCs. The CDR3 has the sequence CASSVGGTPHTEAFF. The nucleotide sequence is TGTGCCAGCAGCGTAGGGGGGACACCTCACACTGAAGCTTTCTTT.